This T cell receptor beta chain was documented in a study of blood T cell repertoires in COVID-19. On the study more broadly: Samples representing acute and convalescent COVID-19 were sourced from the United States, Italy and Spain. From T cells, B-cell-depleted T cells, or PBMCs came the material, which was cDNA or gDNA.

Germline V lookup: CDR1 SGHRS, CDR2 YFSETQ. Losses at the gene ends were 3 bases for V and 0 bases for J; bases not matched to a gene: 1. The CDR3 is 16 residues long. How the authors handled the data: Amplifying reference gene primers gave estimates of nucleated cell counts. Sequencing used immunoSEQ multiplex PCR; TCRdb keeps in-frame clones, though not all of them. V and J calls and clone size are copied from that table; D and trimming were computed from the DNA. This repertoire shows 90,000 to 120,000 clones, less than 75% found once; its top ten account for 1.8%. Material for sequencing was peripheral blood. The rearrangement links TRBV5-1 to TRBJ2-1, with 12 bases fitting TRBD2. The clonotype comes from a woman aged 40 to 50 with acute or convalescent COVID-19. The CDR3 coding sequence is TGCGCCAGCAGCTCTAGCGGGGGGGCCTCCTACAATGAGCAGTTCTTC. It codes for CASSSSGGASYNEQFF.